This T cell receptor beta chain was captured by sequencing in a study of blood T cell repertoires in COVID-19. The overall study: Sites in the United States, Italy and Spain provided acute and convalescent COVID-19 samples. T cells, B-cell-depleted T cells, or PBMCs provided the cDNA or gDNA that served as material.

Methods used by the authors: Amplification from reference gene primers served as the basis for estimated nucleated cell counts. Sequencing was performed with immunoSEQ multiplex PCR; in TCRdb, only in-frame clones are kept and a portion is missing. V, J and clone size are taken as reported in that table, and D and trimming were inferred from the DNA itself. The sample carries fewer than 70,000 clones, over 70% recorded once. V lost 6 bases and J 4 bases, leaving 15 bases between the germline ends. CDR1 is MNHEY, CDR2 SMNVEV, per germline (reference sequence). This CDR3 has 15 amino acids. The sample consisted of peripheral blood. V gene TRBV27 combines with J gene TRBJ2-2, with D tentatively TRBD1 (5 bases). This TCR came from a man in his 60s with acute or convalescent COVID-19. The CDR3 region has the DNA TGTGCCAGCAGGGGGTTGAAGGGGTCCACCGGGGAGCTGTTTTTT. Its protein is CASRGLKGSTGELFF.